The 6 T cell receptor beta chains below were found in one sample sequenced in a study of blood T cell repertoires in COVID-19. Assay used: immunoSEQ multiplex PCR; TCRdb lists only in-frame clones, some missing. The profile covers 60,000 or so clones, with approximately 78% appearing a single time and around an eighth taken by the ten largest. Material for sequencing was peripheral blood. The source of these receptors is a human donor in a cohort sampled during active COVID-19.

As concerns this clone: The sample holds other DNA sequences that translate to the same CDR3. The chain combines TRBV28 with TRBJ1-4; D is perhaps TRBD1 (5 bases). CDR3 length: 12 amino acids. Germline V gene sequence: CDR1 MDHEN, CDR2 SYDVKM. Between the trimmed V and J ends, which lost 8 bases and 7 bases, there was a span of 11 bases. The chain's CDR3 is CASRRGGEKLFF. The CDR3 DNA reads as TGTGCCAGCCGGAGGGGAGGTGAAAAACTGTTTTTT.

In DNA form, the CDR3 reads TGCGCCAGCAGCTTGGACAACCAAGAGACCCAGTACTTC. Translated, it gives CASSLDNQETQYF. The rearrangement links TRBV5-1 to TRBJ2-5, with no clear D. V was pared by 0 bases and J by 0 bases, with 3 bases between. The CDR3 has 13 residues. The V gene's germline CDR1 is SGHRS and CDR2 YFSETQ.

This clone was detected many times. The chain joins TRBV6-4 to TRBJ2-2, with 7 bases fitting TRBD1. CDR3 length: 16 residues. After removal of 4 bases from V and 0 bases from J, the junction contained 5 bases not matched to a gene. Germline-derived CDR1 and CDR2 are MRHNA and SNTAGT. The CDR3 region is CASSVVGGANTGELFF. The CDR3 nucleotides read TGTGCCAGCAGTGTGGTAGGGGGCGCGAACACCGGGGAGCTGTTTTTT.

The chain joins TRBV12-1 to TRBJ1-1; the table assigns TRBD1, which was not confirmed against the DNA. TRBV12-1 is tagged as a pseudogene. The CDR3 loop spans 17 amino acids. The CDR3 protein is CASSFAGGQGPNTEAFF. The CDR3 DNA follows: TGTGCCAGCAGCTTTGCGGGGGGACAGGGACCGAACACTGAAGCTTTCTTT.

The V and J genes are TRBV12-3 or TRBV12-4 and TRBJ2-3; no clear D gene. CDR3 length: 12 amino acids. V lost 6 bases to trimming and J lost 3 bases, with 7 bases between them. CDR3 region: CASSPITDTQYF. CDR3 nucleotide sequence: TGTGCCAGCAGCCCAATTACAGATACGCAGTATTTT.

The sample holds one count of this clone. V usage is TRBV7-9 and J usage is TRBJ2-2; D is possibly TRBD1 (5 bases). The CDR3 is 14 residues long. CDR1 is SEHNR, CDR2 FQNEAQ, per germline (reference sequence). V lost 0 bases, J lost 5 bases, and 7 bases lay in between. CDR3 sequence: CASSLAGRTGELFF. In DNA form, the CDR3 reads TGTGCCAGCAGCTTAGCGGGGCGGACCGGGGAGCTGTTTTTT.